Following are 4 T cell receptor beta chains from one sample sequenced in a study of blood T cell repertoires in COVID-19. Sequenced by immunoSEQ multiplex PCR; TCRdb stores in-frame clones only, minus some. The table has about 250,000 clones, over 75% seen once. Sequencing was performed on peripheral blood. The source of these receptors is a man aged 45-65 years with active or convalescent COVID-19.

This sequence joins TRBV3-1 (or the pseudogene TRBV3-2) and TRBJ1-5; no definite D call. Germline CDR1 is LGHDT and CDR2 is YNNKEL (reference sequence). The CDR3 is 15 residues long. With 4 bases removed from V and 0 bases from J, the gap between germline ends came to 10 bases. The chain's CDR3 is CASSLNGNSNQPQHF. The CDR3 nucleotides are TGTGCCAGCAGCCTCAACGGGAATAGCAATCAGCCCCAGCATTTT.

This chain uses TRBV18 with TRBJ1-4; 7 bases line up with TRBD1. V lost 6 bases and J lost 7; bases outside the gene matches: 5. CDR1 KGHSH and CDR2 LQKENI come from the germline V gene. The CDR3 runs to 13 residues. CDR3 sequence reads: CASSGTAGEKLFF. CDR3 DNA sequence: TGTGCCAGCTCCGGGACAGCGGGTGAAAAACTGTTTTTT.

The J gene is TRBJ1-4, the V gene TRBV7-9; D is unresolved. Trimming pared 4 bases from V and 4 bases from J, leaving 7 bases between. The germline V gene has CDR1 SEHNR and CDR2 FQNEAQ (reference sequence). CDR3 length: 13 residues. CDR3: CASSSQYNEKLFF. The CDR3 region has the DNA TGTGCCAGCAGCTCGCAGTATAATGAAAAACTGTTTTTT.

This chain connects TRBV5-1 to TRBJ2-2; maybe TRBD2 (5 bases). Germline lookup yields CDR1 SGHRS and CDR2 YFSETQ. With 2 bases removed from V and 4 bases from J, the gap between germline ends came to 27 bases. The CDR3 has 20 residues. CDR3 sequence reads: CASSFSGPLERLAGTGELFF. CDR3 DNA sequence: TGCGCCAGCAGCTTCTCTGGTCCGCTAGAGCGGCTCGCGGGCACCGGGGAGCTGTTTTTT. The full variable domain, in which reference TRBV5-1 and TRBJ2-2 provide the parts outside the CDR3, is KAGVTQTPRYLIKTRGQQVTLSCSPISGHRSVSWYQQTPGQGLQFLFEYFSETQRNKGNFPGRFSGRQFSNSRSEMNVSTLELGDSALYLCASSFSGPLERLAGTGELFFGEGSRLTVL.